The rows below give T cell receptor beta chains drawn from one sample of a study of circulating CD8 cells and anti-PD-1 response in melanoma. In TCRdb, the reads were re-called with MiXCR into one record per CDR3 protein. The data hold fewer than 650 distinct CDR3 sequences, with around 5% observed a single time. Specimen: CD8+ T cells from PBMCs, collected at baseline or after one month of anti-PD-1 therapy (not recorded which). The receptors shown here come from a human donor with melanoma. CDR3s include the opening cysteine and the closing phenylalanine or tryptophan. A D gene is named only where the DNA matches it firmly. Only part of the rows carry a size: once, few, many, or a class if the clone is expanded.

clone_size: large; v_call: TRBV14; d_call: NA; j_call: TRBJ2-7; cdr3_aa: CASSPANYEQYF; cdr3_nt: TGTGCCAGCAGCCCGGCGAACTACGAGCAGTACTTC
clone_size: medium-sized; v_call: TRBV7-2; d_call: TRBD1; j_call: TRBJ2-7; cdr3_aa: CASSDLPGQGAYEQYF; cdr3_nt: TGTGCCAGCAGCGATCTCCCGGGACAGGGGGCCTACGAGCAGTACTTC
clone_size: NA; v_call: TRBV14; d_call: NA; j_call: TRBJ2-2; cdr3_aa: CASSLGGPNTGELFF; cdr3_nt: TGTGCCAGCAGCCTCGGGGGGCCGAACACCGGGGAGCTGTTTTTT
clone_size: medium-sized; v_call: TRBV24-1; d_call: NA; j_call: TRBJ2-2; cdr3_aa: CATSDNRATGELFF; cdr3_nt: TGTGCCACCAGTGATAACAGGGCTACCGGGGAGCTGTTTTTT
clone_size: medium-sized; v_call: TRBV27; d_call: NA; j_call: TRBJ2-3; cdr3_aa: CASSLGGLLVSTDTQYF; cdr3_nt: TGTGCCAGCAGTTTAGGAGGGCTCCTCGTAAGCACAGATACGCAGTATTTT
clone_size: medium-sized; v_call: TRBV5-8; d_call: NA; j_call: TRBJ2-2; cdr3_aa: CASSLRGALNTGELFF; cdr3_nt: TGTGCCAGCAGCTTGAGGGGGGCGCTGAACACCGGGGAGCTGTTTTTT
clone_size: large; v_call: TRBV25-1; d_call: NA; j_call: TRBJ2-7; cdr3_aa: CASTPPRTYEQYF; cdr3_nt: TGTGCCAGCACCCCACCGCGAACCTACGAGCAGTACTTC
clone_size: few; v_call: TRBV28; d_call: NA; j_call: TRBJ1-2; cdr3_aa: CASSFDGTYGYTF; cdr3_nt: TGTGCCAGCAGTTTCGACGGGACTTATGGCTACACCTTC
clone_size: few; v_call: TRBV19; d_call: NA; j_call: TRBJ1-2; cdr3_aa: CASSIFFRGEAYGYTF; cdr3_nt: TGTGCCAGTAGTATTTTCTTCCGCGGGGAGGCCTATGGCTACACCTTC
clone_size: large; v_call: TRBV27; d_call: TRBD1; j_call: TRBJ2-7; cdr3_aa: CASSWGQGYEQYF; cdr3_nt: TGTGCCAGCAGTTGGGGACAGGGCTACGAGCAGTACTTC
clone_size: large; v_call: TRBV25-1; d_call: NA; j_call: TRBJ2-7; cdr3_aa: CASSAYEQYF; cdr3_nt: TGTGCCAGCAGTGCCTACGAGCAGTACTTC
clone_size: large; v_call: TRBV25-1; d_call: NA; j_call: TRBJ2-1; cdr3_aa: CASSQAGGLVDAYNEQFF; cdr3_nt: TGTGCCAGCAGTCAAGCGGGTGGATTGGTGGACGCCTACAATGAGCAGTTCTTC
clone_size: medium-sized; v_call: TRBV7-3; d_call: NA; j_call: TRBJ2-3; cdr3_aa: CASSFGHLTDTQYF; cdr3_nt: TGTGCCAGCAGCTTTGGACATCTCACAGATACGCAGTATTTT
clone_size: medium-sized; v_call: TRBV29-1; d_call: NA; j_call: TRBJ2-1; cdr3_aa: CSVVVTNYNEQFF; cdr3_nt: TGCAGCGTTGTCGTGACCAACTACAATGAGCAGTTCTTC
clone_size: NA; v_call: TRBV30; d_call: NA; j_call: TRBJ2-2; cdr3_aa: CAWAGVRETGELFF; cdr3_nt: TGTGCCTGGGCAGGGGTTCGGGAGACCGGGGAGCTGTTTTTT
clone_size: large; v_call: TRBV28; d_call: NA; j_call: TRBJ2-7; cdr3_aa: CASSPRTAPYEQYF; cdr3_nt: TGTGCCAGCAGTCCCCGGACTGCACCTTACGAGCAGTACTTC
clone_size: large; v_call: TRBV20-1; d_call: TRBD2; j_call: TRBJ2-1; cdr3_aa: CSARGPSGRTPNEQFF; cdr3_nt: TGCAGTGCTAGGGGGCCTAGCGGGAGGACCCCCAATGAGCAGTTCTTC
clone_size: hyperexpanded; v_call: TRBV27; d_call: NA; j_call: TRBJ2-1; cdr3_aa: CASSPLAAGNEQFF; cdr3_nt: TGTGCCAGCAGCCCATTAGCGGCCGGCAATGAGCAGTTCTTC
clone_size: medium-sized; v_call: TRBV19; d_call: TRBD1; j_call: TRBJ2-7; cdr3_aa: CASSTLFDRAYYEQYF; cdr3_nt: TGTGCCAGTAGTACACTATTCGACAGGGCCTACTACGAGCAGTACTTC
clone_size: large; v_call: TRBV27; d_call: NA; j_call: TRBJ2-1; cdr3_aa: CASSVDTTVFYNEQFF; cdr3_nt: TGTGCCAGCAGTGTAGACACGACCGTATTCTACAATGAGCAGTTCTTC
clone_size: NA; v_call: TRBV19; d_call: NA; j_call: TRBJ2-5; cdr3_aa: CASSVQAQETQYF; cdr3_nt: TGTGCCAGTAGCGTACAGGCTCAAGAGACCCAGTACTTC
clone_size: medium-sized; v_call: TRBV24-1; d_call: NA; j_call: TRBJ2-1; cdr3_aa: CATSDSWDLAPKKQFF; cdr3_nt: TGTGCCACCAGTGATTCGTGGGACTTGGCCCCGAAGAAGCAGTTCTTC
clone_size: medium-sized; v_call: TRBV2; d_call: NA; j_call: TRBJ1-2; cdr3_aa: CASMSKQGYGYTF; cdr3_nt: TGTGCCAGCATGAGTAAGCAAGGCTATGGCTACACCTTC
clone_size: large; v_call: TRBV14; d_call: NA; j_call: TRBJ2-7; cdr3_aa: CASSLLDKKIAYEQYF; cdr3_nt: TGTGCCAGCAGCCTGCTGGATAAGAAAATAGCCTACGAGCAGTACTTC
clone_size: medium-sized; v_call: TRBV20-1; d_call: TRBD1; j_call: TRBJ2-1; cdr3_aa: CSARKGQGPKIGF; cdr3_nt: TGCAGTGCTAGGAAGGGACAGGGACCGAAGATTGGCTTC
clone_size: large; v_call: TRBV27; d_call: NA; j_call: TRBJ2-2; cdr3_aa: CASSLVAVNTGELFF; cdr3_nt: TGTGCCAGCAGTTTAGTTGCAGTCAACACCGGGGAGCTGTTTTTT
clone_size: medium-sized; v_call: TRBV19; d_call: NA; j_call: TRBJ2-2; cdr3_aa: CASSIDRGTGELFF; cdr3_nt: TGTGCCAGTAGTATAGACCGGGGCACCGGGGAGCTGTTTTTT
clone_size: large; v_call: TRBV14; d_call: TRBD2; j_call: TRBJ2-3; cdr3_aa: CASSLRITSGIFTDTQYF; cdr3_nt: TGTGCCAGCAGCCTTCGAATTACTAGCGGGATTTTCACAGATACGCAGTATTTT
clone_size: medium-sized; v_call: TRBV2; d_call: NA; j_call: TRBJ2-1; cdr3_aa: CASKTYDATEQFF; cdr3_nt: TGTGCCAGCAAGACATACGATGCAACTGAGCAGTTCTTC
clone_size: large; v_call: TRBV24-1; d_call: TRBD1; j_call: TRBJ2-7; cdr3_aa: CATSGDRDDYEQYF; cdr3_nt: TGTGCCACCAGTGGAGACAGGGACGACTACGAGCAGTACTTC
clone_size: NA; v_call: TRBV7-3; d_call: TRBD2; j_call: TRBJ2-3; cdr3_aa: CASSRLALSADTQYF; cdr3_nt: TGTGCCAGCAGCCGACTAGCGCTTTCAGCAGATACGCAGTATTTT
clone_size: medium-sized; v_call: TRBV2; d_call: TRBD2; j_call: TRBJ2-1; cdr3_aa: CASSGWTSSEHNYNEQFF; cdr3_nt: TGTGCCAGCAGTGGATGGACTAGCTCAGAACATAACTACAATGAGCAGTTCTTC
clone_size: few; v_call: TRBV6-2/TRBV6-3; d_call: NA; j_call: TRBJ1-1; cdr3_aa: CASSHSRTELNTEAFF; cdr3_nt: TGTGCCAGCAGTCACTCGCGAACCGAGCTGAACACTGAAGCTTTCTTT
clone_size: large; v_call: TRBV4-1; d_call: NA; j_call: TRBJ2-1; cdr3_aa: CASSQDPPSQVYNEQFF; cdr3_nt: TGCGCCAGCAGCCAAGATCCTCCTAGCCAGGTCTACAATGAGCAGTTCTTC
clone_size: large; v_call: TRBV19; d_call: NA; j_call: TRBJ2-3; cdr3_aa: CATAAGALSDTQYF; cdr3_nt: TGTGCCACTGCGGCGGGGGCGCTTTCAGATACGCAGTATTTT
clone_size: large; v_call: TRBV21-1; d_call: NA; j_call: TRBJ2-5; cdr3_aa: CASSKAGTGGGETQYF; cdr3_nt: TGTGCCAGCAGCAAAGCGGGGACAGGGGGCGGTGAGACCCAGTACTTC
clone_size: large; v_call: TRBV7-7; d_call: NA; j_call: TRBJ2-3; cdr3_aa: CASSLLKTDTQYF; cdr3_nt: TGTGCTAGCAGCTTATTAAAGACAGATACGCAGTATTTT
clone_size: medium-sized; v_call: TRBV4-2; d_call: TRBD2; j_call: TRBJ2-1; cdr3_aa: CASSSPGTSGTHEQFF; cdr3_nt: TGTGCCAGCAGCTCGCCCGGGACTAGCGGGACCCATGAGCAGTTCTTC
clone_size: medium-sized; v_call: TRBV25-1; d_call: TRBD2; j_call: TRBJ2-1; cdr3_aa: CASSLDPGLAGPSSSYNEQFF; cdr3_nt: TGTGCCAGCAGCCTAGACCCGGGACTAGCGGGTCCATCGAGCTCCTACAATGAGCAGTTCTTC
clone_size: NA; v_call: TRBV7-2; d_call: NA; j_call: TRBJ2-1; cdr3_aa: CASSNTGEQFF; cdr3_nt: TGTGCCAGCAGCAATACTGGGGAGCAGTTCTTC
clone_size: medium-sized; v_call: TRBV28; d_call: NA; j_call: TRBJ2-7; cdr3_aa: CASSLGTLTYEQYF; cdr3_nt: TGTGCCAGCAGTTTAGGGACGTTGACCTACGAGCAGTACTTC